Listed below are T cell receptor beta chains from one sample, sequenced in a study of human thymus T cells. Clones were read by immunoSEQ multiplex PCR, and TCRdb kept only the in-frame ones, dropping some. The sample has tens of thousands of clones; 94% are singletons. Sequenced: blood. These receptors came from a boy younger than two with a congenital heart defect but otherwise immunologically healthy. CDR3s include the opening cysteine and the closing phenylalanine or tryptophan. The order of the fields is J gene, clone size, V gene, CDR3 protein. Expanded clones get a size class; other rows say once, few or many, or leave the size out.

TRBJ1-2 | - | TRBV5-1 | CASSLFRTQGYGYTF
TRBJ2-7 | - | TRBV2 | CASSVPSWQPGDEQYF
TRBJ2-1 | - | TRBV5-5 | CASSLEGAYNEQFF
TRBJ2-3 | - | TRBV4-1 | CASSQDTRPLGDTQYF
TRBJ2-5 | - | TRBV6-1 | CASSEGGLAGGTQYF
TRBJ2-5 | - | TRBV2 | CASSEGSSVQETQYF
TRBJ2-3 | - | TRBV28 | CASTPRGGTDTQYF
TRBJ1-6 | - | TRBV28 | CASSISGTGGDSPLHF
TRBJ1-5 | - | TRBV5-1 | CASSLARDQPQHF
TRBJ2-1 | - | TRBV28 | CASSLAGRNEQFF
TRBJ2-7 | - | TRBV27 | CASPGTEPYEQYF
TRBJ2-7 | - | TRBV15 | CATSRDTYEQYF
TRBJ2-5 | - | TRBV4-1 | CASSQVALAQETQYF
TRBJ1-2 | - | TRBV7-2 | CASSLADRGGYTF
TRBJ2-5 | - | TRBV13 | CASSPSGGGTQYF
TRBJ2-3 | once | TRBV5-8 | CASSLGGVSTDTQYF
TRBJ2-1 | - | TRBV28 | CASSLWPSSGGKQFF
TRBJ1-1 | - | TRBV7-2 | CASRVQDLNTEAFF
TRBJ1-2 | - | TRBV27 | CASSLTGFRAYGYTF
TRBJ1-5 | - | TRBV6-5 | CASSYEGANQPQHF
TRBJ2-5 | - | TRBV2 | CASSEPLLAGVEETQYF
TRBJ2-3 | - | TRBV6-1 | CASIRTGGSTDTQYF
TRBJ2-1 | - | TRBV27 | CASTLGYEQFF
TRBJ2-7 | - | TRBV6-5 | CATSGYEQYF
TRBJ2-3 | - | TRBV11-3 | CASSLSSEGDTQYF
TRBJ2-3 | - | TRBV7-2 | CASSLSLSSTDTQYF
TRBJ1-5 | - | TRBV4-1 | CASSQVRGGSNQPQHF
TRBJ2-2 | - | TRBV10-1 | CASSRLANTGELFF
TRBJ2-7 | - | TRBV7-6 | CASSLDVGNEQYF
TRBJ1-6 | once | TRBV5-5 | CASSLAPDSPLHF
TRBJ2-7 | - | TRBV9 | CASSVEGTSFYEQYF
TRBJ1-4 | - | TRBV7-2 | CASRQGANEKLFF
TRBJ1-2 | - | TRBV6-9 | CASSYSVNYGYTF
TRBJ2-7 | - | TRBV5-1 | CASSAGHASYEQYF
TRBJ2-7 | - | TRBV2 | CASSEGSGAYEQYF
TRBJ1-2 | - | TRBV29-1 | CSVLSDGYTF
TRBJ2-7 | - | TRBV28 | CASMKGASYEQYF
TRBJ2-3 | - | TRBV5-1 | CASHTTGPDTQYF
TRBJ1-6 | - | TRBV28 | CASTDYGGWGSPLHF
TRBJ2-7 | - | TRBV2 | CASSEEERGTSYEQYF
TRBJ1-2 | - | TRBV6-5 | CASSGGYGYTF
TRBJ1-5 | - | TRBV5-6 | CASSFGTFSNQPQHF
TRBJ2-5 | - | TRBV7-6 | CASSAGLAGGETQYF
TRBJ1-1 | few | TRBV9 | CASSVGTGEEAFF
TRBJ2-3 | - | TRBV7-9 | CASSLHGGNTDTQYF
TRBJ2-7 | - | TRBV6-5 | CAGSSLAGGPREQYF
TRBJ2-4 | - | TRBV4-3 | CASSQGGTGAAKNIQYF
TRBJ2-5 | - | TRBV7-9 | CASSLASGEETQYF
TRBJ2-3 | - | TRBV4-3 | CASSQDPGTSVGTDTQYF
TRBJ1-5 | - | TRBV11-3 | CASSLRITGYQPQHF
TRBJ2-7 | - | TRBV5-4 | CASSLASGGEQYF
TRBJ1-1 | - | TRBV7-9 | CASSLFGNTEAFF
TRBJ1-5 | - | TRBV6-6 | CASSYGSHNQPQHF